This T cell receptor (beta chain) derives from a study of blood T cell repertoires in COVID-19. V lost 1 base, J lost 5 bases, and 6 bases lay in between. CDR3 length: 13 residues. In germline, CDR1 is MDHEN, CDR2 SYDVKM. Using immunoSEQ multiplex PCR, the repertoire was profiled, and TCRdb retains in-frame clones only, with some absent. The table has around 92,000 clones, approximately 85% seen once; the top ten hold 25%. This TCR derives from a human donor in a cohort sampled during active COVID-19. The rearrangement links TRBV28 to TRBJ2-1; no clear D gene. The sequenced sample consisted of peripheral blood. The CDR3 protein is CASSLSRHNEQFF. As DNA, the CDR3 is TGTGCCAGCAGTTTATCGAGGCACAATGAGCAGTTCTTC.